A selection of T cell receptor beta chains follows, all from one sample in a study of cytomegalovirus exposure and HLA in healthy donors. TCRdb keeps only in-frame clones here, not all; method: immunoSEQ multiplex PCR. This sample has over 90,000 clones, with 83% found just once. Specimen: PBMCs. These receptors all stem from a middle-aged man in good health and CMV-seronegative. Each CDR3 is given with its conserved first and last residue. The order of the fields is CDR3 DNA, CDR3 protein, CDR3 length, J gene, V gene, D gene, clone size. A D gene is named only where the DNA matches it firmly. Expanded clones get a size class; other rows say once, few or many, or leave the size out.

TGTGCCAGTAGTATAGTAGCGGGGGGCAACTACGAGCAGTACTTC	CASSIVAGGNYEQYF	15	TRBJ2-7	TRBV19	TRBD2	.
TGTGCCAGCAGTTACGGCCAGGGGGCCTACGAGCAGTACTTC	CASSYGQGAYEQYF	14	TRBJ2-7	TRBV6-5	TRBD1	few
TGTGCCAGCTCCGGGTTAGGGGACACCGGGGAGCTGTTTTTT	CASSGLGDTGELFF	14	TRBJ2-2	TRBV7-6	.	once
TGTGCCAGCAGCTTAAGGGACAGGGGGTTCCAGTACTTC	CASSLRDRGFQYF	13	TRBJ2-7	TRBV13	TRBD1	.
TGTGCCAGCAACCCCGGCGGGGGGCGGAGCTCCTACAATGAGCAGTTCTTC	CASNPGGGRSSYNEQFF	17	TRBJ2-1	TRBV7-3	TRBD2	.
TGTGCCAGTACGACAGGAATACTAGCGGGGGGCACAGATACGCAGTATTTT	CASTTGILAGGTDTQYF	17	TRBJ2-3	TRBV19	TRBD2	.
TGTGCCAGCAGCTCCTACGGCGGGGGTGCGCAGTTCTTC	CASSSYGGGAQFF	13	TRBJ2-1	TRBV7-3	TRBD2	few
TGCGCAGCTACGTGGAGGTCTGGGGCCAACGTCCTGACTTTC	CAATWRSGANVLTF	14	TRBJ2-6	TRBV2	.	.
TGCAGCGTGACCCCTAGCGGGGAAAGGACAGATACGCAGTATTTT	CSVTPSGERTDTQYF	15	TRBJ2-3	TRBV29-1	TRBD2	.
TGTGCCAGCAGTTCTCGACAGGGGGCCTATAATTCACCCCTCCACTTT	CASSSRQGAYNSPLHF	16	TRBJ1-6	TRBV2	TRBD1	.
TGCGCCAGCAGCCAGGGACAGGGAATCGTCCAAGAGACCCAGTACTTC	CASSQGQGIVQETQYF	16	TRBJ2-5	TRBV4-1	TRBD1	.
TGCGCCAGCAGCCAAGTTGGCGGGGGGGCCCCCAATGAGCAGTTCTTC	CASSQVGGGAPNEQFF	16	TRBJ2-1	TRBV4-1	TRBD2	.
TGCGCCAGCAGCCACGGTACCCCCGGGACAGGGAGGGGGCCCCAGCATTTT	CASSHGTPGTGRGPQHF	17	TRBJ1-5	TRBV4-1	TRBD1	.
TGTGCCAGCTCACCAACGACAGGGTCGTTTTCGATAAACACTGAAGCTTTCTTT	CASSPTTGSFSINTEAFF	18	TRBJ1-1	TRBV18	TRBD1	.
TGTGCCACCAGCGGGACTCTTTGGGGGTCTAACTATGGCTACACCTTC	CATSGTLWGSNYGYTF	16	TRBJ1-2	TRBV15	.	few
TGTGCCAGCAGCTTATCGGGACTAGAAGACGGCGAGCAGTTCTTC	CASSLSGLEDGEQFF	15	TRBJ2-1	TRBV11-3	TRBD2	few
TGTGCCAGCAGCTTAGTTGGAGATTCACCCCTCCACTTT	CASSLVGDSPLHF	13	TRBJ1-6	TRBV7-6	.	once
TGCGCCAGCAGCCCCGGGATGGCGGAGACCCAGTACTTC	CASSPGMAETQYF	13	TRBJ2-5	TRBV5-1	.	.
TGTGCCAGTAGTATTTCCAGGGGGCGCGGGAACTATGGCTACACCTTC	CASSISRGRGNYGYTF	16	TRBJ1-2	TRBV19	TRBD1	.
TGTGCCAGCAGCTTAGCGGGGGGGTACTACGAGCAGTACTTC	CASSLAGGYYEQYF	14	TRBJ2-7	TRBV7-9	TRBD2	.
TGCGCCAGCAGCTTGGTTTCGGGATACGAGCAGTACTTC	CASSLVSGYEQYF	13	TRBJ2-7	TRBV5-1	.	.
TGCGCCAGCAGTGCGGACAGGGCAAGATCACCCCTCCACTTT	CASSADRARSPLHF	14	TRBJ1-6	TRBV10-1	TRBD1	.
TGCGCCAGCAGCCCCAAACGGGGGGCGACTAGCGGGGTAGATACGCAGTATTTT	CASSPKRGATSGVDTQYF	18	TRBJ2-3	TRBV5-1	TRBD2	.
TGCGCCAGCAGCTTGGGGCAGGTGAACACTGAAGCTTTCTTT	CASSLGQVNTEAFF	14	TRBJ1-1	TRBV5-1	.	.
TGCGCCAGCAGCCAAGATCTGGAGGGGGAGCTGTTTTTT	CASSQDLEGELFF	13	TRBJ2-2	TRBV4-3	.	.
TGCGCCAGCAGCTTAACAGGGGAGCAGTACTTC	CASSLTGEQYF	11	TRBJ2-7	TRBV5-1	.	.
TGTGCCAGCAGCCCACAGGGCGGGGGGGCAGATACGCAGTATTTT	CASSPQGGGADTQYF	15	TRBJ2-3	TRBV7-9	TRBD2	.
TGTGCCTGGAGTGTTACGGGAGACACTGAAGCTTTCTTT	CAWSVTGDTEAFF	13	TRBJ1-1	TRBV30	.	.
TGTGCCACCAGCGCGGGGGGGGATCAAGAGACCCAGTACTTC	CATSAGGDQETQYF	14	TRBJ2-5	TRBV15	TRBD2	.
TGTGCCAGCAGCGTAGGCCCTGACAGGGTAGAATATGGCTACACCTTC	CASSVGPDRVEYGYTF	16	TRBJ1-2	TRBV9	TRBD1	.
TGCGCCAGCAGCCAAGATCGAGGCGGCCAAGAGACCCAGTACTTC	CASSQDRGGQETQYF	15	TRBJ2-5	TRBV4-3	.	few
TGTGCCACCAGCGGGGACAGGGGGCGTTGTGGCTACACCTTC	CATSGDRGRCGYTF	14	TRBJ1-2	TRBV15	TRBD1	.
TGCGCCAGCAGCCCCGGGACAGGGGGTTACGAGCAGTACTTC	CASSPGTGGYEQYF	14	TRBJ2-7	TRBV5-1	TRBD1	.
TGTGCCAGCAGCGTTGGTTCAACTAGAAACACAGATACGCAGTATTTT	CASSVGSTRNTDTQYF	16	TRBJ2-3	TRBV9	.	.
TGTGCCAGCAGCCACGCCGGGGGAAACTATGGCTACACCTTC	CASSHAGGNYGYTF	14	TRBJ1-2	TRBV11-2	.	.
TGTGCCAGCAGCTTGGACATGGGCAGATCAGCCTCTGGGGCCAACGTCCTGACTTTC	CASSLDMGRSASGANVLTF	19	TRBJ2-6	TRBV5-4	.	few
TGCGCCAGCAGCGTCACTAGCCTAGATACGCAGTATTTT	CASSVTSLDTQYF	13	TRBJ2-3	TRBV5-1	.	.
TGTGCCAGCAGCTTCGGGACAGGGTACACTAATGAAAAACTGTTTTTT	CASSFGTGYTNEKLFF	16	TRBJ1-4	TRBV11-2	TRBD1	.
TGTGCCAGTAGCCGGGACAGGGGGGGCTACACCTTC	CASSRDRGGYTF	12	TRBJ1-2	TRBV19	TRBD1	.
TGTGCCAGCATCCAACAGGGAGATCTAGAGACCCAGTACTTC	CASIQQGDLETQYF	14	TRBJ2-5	TRBV5-6	.	few
TGTGCCAGTAGTGTCCACCGGGACAGGGACTTAAATGGCTACACCTTC	CASSVHRDRDLNGYTF	16	TRBJ1-2	TRBV19	TRBD1	.
TGTGCCAGCAGCTTCCCGGGACAGGGGAACTATGGCTACACCTTC	CASSFPGQGNYGYTF	15	TRBJ1-2	TRBV7-2	TRBD1	.
TGTGCCAGCAGCCAAACAGATACGCAGTATTTT	CASSQTDTQYF	11	TRBJ2-3	TRBV6-1	.	.
TGTGCCAGCAGTGACACCCCGACAGGCTTCACAGATACGCAGTATTTT	CASSDTPTGFTDTQYF	16	TRBJ2-3	TRBV6-4	.	medium-sized
TGTGCCAGCAGCTTGGGCAGGGGCGGCGAAAAACTGTTTTTT	CASSLGRGGEKLFF	14	TRBJ1-4	TRBV7-9	.	once
TGTGCCAGCAGCTTGTTTGCGGGGGGGCAATACGAGCAGTACTTC	CASSLFAGGQYEQYF	15	TRBJ2-7	TRBV5-5	TRBD2	.
TGTGCCAGTAGTATAGGACCGGAGGGCGGCGAGCAGTACTTC	CASSIGPEGGEQYF	14	TRBJ2-7	TRBV19	.	.
TGTGCCTGGAGTCCGGGGGAGAACTATGGCTACACCTTC	CAWSPGENYGYTF	13	TRBJ1-2	TRBV30	.	.
TGTGCCAGTAGTATAGATCCGGGACAGCCTCAGGGGACAGATACGCAGTATTTT	CASSIDPGQPQGTDTQYF	18	TRBJ2-3	TRBV19	TRBD1	.